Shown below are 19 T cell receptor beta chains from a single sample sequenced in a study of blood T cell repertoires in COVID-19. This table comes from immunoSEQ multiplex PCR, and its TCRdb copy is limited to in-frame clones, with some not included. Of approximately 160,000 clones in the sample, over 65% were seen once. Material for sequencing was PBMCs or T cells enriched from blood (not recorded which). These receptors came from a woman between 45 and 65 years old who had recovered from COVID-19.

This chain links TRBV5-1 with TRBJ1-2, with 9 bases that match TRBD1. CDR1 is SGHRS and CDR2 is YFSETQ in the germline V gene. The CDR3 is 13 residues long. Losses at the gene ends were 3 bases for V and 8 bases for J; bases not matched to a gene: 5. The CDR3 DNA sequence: TGCGCCAGCAGCTGGACAGGGGTTGGAGGCTACACCTTC. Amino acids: CASSWTGVGGYTF.

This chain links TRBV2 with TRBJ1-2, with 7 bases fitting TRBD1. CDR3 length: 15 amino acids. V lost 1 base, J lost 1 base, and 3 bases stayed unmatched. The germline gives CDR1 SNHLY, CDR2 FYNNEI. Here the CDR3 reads CASSEEGAHNYGYTF. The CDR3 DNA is TGTGCCAGCAGTGAAGAGGGGGCGCATAACTATGGCTACACCTTC.

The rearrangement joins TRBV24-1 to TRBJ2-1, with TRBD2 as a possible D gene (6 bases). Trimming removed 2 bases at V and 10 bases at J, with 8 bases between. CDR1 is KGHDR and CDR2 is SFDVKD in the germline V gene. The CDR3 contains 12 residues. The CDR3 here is CATSDSRGEQFF. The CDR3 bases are TGTGCCACCAGTGATTCCCGGGGGGAGCAGTTCTTC.

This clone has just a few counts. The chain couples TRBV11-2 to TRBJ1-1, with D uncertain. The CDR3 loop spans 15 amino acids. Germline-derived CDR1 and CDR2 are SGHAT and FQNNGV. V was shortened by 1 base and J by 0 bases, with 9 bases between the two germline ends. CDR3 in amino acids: CASSLGAGMNTEAFF. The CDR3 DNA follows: TGTGCCAGCAGCTTAGGGGCGGGGATGAACACTGAAGCTTTCTTT. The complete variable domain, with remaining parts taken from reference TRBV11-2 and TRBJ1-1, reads EAGVAQSPRYKIIEKRQSVAFWCNPISGHATLYWYQQILGQGPKLLIQFQNNGVVDDSQLPKDRFSAERLKGVDSTLKIQPAKLEDSAVYLCASSLGAGMNTEAFFGQGTRLTVV.

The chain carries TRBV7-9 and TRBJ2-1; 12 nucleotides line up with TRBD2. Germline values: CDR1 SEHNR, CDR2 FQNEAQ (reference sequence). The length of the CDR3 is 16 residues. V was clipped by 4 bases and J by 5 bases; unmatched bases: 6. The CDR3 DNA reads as TGTGCCAGCAGCTCTTGGACTAGCGGGGATAACAATGAGCAGTTCTTC. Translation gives CASSSWTSGDNNEQFF.

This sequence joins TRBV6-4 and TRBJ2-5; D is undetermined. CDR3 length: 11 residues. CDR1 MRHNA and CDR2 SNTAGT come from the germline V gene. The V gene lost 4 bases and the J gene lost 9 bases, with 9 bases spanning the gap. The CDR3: CASSAPEPQYF. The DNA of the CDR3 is TGTGCCAGCAGTGCGCCAGAACCCCAGTACTTC.

This CDR3 reads CASSQEGQGSNQPQHF. CDR3 nucleotide sequence: TGCGCCAGCAGCCAAGAGGGACAGGGTAGCAATCAGCCCCAGCATTTT. The rearrangement joins TRBV4-1 to TRBJ1-5; the match to TRBD1 covers 9 bases. V lost 0 bases to trimming and J lost 0 bases; unmatched junction nucleotides: 0. Germline CDR1 and CDR2: MGHRA and YSYEKL. The CDR3 extends over 16 amino acids.

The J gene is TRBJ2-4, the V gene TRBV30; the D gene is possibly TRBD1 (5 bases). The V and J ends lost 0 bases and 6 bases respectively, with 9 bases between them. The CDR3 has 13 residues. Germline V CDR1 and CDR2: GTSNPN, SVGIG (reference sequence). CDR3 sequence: CAWSVLQGNIQYF. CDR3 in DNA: TGTGCCTGGAGTGTACTTCAGGGAAACATTCAGTACTTC. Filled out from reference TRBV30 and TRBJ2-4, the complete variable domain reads SQTIHQWPATLVQPVGSPLSLECTVEGTSNPNLYWYRQAAGRGLQLLFYSVGIGQISSEVPQNLSASRPQDRQFILSSKKLLLSDSGFYLCAWSVLQGNIQYFGAGTRLSVL.

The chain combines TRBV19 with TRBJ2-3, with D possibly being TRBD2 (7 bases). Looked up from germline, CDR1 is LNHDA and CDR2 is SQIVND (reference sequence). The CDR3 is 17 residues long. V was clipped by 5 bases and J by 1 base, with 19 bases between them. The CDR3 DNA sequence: TGTGCCAGTAGTGCTCACCTCGGAGGGGGGGGCACAGATACGCAGTATTTT. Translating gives CASSAHLGGGGTDTQYF.

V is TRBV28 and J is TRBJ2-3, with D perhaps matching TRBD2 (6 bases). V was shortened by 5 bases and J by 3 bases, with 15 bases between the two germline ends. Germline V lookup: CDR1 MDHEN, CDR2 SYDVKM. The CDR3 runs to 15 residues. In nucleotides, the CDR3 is TGTGCCAGCAGTCTGGCCGGGGGTTTGACAGATACGCAGTATTTT. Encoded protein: CASSLAGGLTDTQYF.

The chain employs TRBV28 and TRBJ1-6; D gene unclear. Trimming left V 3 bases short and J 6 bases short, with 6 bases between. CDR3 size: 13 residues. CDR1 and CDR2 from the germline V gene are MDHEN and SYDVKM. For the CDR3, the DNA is TGTGCCAGCAGTTTTTTCGGTAATTCACCCCTCCACTTT. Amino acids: CASSFFGNSPLHF.

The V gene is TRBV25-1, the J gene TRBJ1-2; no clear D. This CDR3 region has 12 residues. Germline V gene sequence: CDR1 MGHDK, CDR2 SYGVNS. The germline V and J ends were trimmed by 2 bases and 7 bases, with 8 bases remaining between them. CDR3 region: CASSEPESGYTF. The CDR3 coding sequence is TGTGCCAGCAGTGAACCTGAGAGTGGCTACACCTTC.

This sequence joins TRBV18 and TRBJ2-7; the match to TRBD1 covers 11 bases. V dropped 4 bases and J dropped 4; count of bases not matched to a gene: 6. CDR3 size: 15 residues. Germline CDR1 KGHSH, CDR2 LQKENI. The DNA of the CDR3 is TGTGCCAGCTCACAGGACAGGGGGCGACTATACGAGCAGTACGTC. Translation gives CASSQDRGRLYEQYV.

CDR3 residues: CAWSLRDRVHGYTF. In nucleotides, the CDR3 is TGTGCCTGGAGTCTCCGGGACAGGGTCCATGGCTACACCTTC. The J gene is TRBJ1-2, the V gene TRBV30; 9 bases match TRBD1. Germline V gene lookup returns CDR1 GTSNPN and CDR2 SVGIG (reference sequence). The CDR3 has 14 amino acids. Germline trimming cut 2 bases from V and 6 bases from J; bases unmatched to any gene: 7.

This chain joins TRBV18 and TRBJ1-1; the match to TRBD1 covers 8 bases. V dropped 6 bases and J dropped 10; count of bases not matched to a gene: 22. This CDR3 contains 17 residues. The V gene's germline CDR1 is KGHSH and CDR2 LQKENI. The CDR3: CASSRAAGGASGAVAFF. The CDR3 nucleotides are TGTGCCAGCTCTAGGGCGGCAGGGGGCGCATCTGGCGCTGTAGCTTTCTTT.

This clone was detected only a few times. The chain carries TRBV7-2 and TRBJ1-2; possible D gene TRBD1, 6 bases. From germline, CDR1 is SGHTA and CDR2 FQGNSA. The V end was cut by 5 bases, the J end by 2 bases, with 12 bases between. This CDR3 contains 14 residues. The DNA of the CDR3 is TGTGCCAGCAGCCGCAGTACAGGGAACTATGGCTACACCTTC. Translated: CASSRSTGNYGYTF.

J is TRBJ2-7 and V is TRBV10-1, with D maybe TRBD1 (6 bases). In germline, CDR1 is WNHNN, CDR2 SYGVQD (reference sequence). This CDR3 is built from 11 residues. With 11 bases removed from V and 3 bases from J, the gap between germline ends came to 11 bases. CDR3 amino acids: CARWDIYEQYV. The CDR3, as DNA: TGCGCCCGGTGGGACATCTACGAGCAGTACGTC.

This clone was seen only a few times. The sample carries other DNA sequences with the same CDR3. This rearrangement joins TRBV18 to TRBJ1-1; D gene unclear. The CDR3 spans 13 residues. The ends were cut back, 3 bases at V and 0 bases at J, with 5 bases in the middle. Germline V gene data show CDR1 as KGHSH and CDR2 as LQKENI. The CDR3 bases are TGTGCCAGCTCACCGGGAGTGAACACTGAAGCTTTCTTT. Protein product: CASSPGVNTEAFF. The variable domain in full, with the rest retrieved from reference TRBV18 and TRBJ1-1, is NAGVMQNPRHLVRRRGQEARLRCSPMKGHSHVYWYRQLPEEGLKFMVYLQKENIIDESGMPKERFSAEFPKEGPSILRIQQVVRGDSAAYFCASSPGVNTEAFFGQGTRLTVV.

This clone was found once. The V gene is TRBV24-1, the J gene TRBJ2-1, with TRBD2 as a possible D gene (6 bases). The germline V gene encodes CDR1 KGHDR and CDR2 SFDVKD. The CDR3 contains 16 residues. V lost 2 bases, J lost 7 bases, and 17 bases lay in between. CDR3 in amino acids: CATSDSDRGAGNEQFF. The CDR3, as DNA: TGTGCCACCAGTGATTCAGACCGGGGCGCGGGAAATGAGCAGTTCTTC.